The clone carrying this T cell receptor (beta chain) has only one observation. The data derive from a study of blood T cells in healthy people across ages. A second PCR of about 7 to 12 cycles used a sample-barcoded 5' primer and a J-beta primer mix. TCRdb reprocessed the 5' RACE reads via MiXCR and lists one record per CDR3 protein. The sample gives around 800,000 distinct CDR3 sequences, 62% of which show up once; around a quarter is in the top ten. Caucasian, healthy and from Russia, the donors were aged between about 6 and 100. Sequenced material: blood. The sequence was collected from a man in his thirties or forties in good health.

In DNA, the CDR3 is TGTGCCAGCAGGGCCGGGGACATCTCGACCTACGAGCAGTACTTC. Translated, it gives CASRAGDISTYEQYF. The chain joins TRBV7-9 to TRBJ2-7; TRBD1 is a possible D gene (6 bases). Germline-derived CDR1 and CDR2 are SEHNR and FQNEAQ (reference sequence). The CDR3 loop spans 15 amino acids. Deletions cut 6 bases from V and 2 bases from J, with 17 bases between.